A selection of T cell receptor beta chains follows, all from one sample in a study of T-cell memory formation after mild COVID-19. MiXCR was run by TCRdb on the 5' RACE reads, yielding one entry per CDR3 protein. The top ten clones hold under 30% of a sample with 30,000 to 35,000 distinct CDR3 sequences, 7% to 8% of them seen once. Sequencing was performed on PBMCs or a T cell subset sorted from them (not recorded which). The receptors were sampled from a man aged 18 to 35 who had mild COVID-19 (a few samples of this study predate the infection). Cell type and time point are not known. Both conserved end residues are part of each CDR3. A D gene is named only where the DNA matches it firmly. Size is omitted from some rows. Given values are once, few, many or a class for expanded clones.

j_call,d_call,clone_size,v_call,cdr3_aa,cdr3_nt
TRBJ1-1,.,many,TRBV7-9,CASSLNRVEAFF,TGTGCCAGCAGCTTAAACAGGGTAGAAGCTTTCTTT
TRBJ2-2,TRBD2,many,TRBV6-2/TRBV6-3,CATSPGTTDTGELFF,TGTGCCACCAGTCCTGGGACTACCGACACCGGGGAGCTGTTTTTT
TRBJ2-5,.,few,TRBV19,CASSRDQRETQYF,TGTGCCAGTAGTAGGGACCAGCGAGAGACCCAGTACTTC
TRBJ2-2,.,.,TRBV5-1,CASGGAGELFF,TGCGCCAGCGGTGGGGCCGGGGAGCTGTTTTTT
TRBJ1-2,TRBD1,few,TRBV6-2/TRBV6-3,CASSYRTGEGYTF,TGTGCCAGCAGTTACCGGACAGGGGAAGGCTACACCTTC
TRBJ2-1,TRBD1,few,TRBV11-2,CASSATGVSEQFF,TGTGCCAGCAGCGCCACAGGGGTCAGTGAGCAGTTCTTC
TRBJ2-1,TRBD1,.,TRBV23-1,CASISGDRGAYNEQFF,TGCGCCAGCATCTCCGGGGACAGGGGGGCCTATAATGAGCAGTTCTTC
TRBJ2-3,.,many,TRBV5-1,CASAFAIAEDTQYF,TGCGCCAGCGCCTTCGCCATAGCGGAAGATACGCAGTATTTT
TRBJ2-5,TRBD2,many,TRBV5-1,CASSPGTSGGPRETQYF,TGCGCCAGCAGCCCCGGGACTAGCGGGGGCCCACGGGAGACCCAGTACTTC
TRBJ2-3,.,many,TRBV10-3,CATQSTDTQYF,TGTGCCACGCAGAGCACAGATACGCAGTATTTT
TRBJ1-1,TRBD1,few,TRBV4-1,CASSQVTIGTGYTEAFF,TGCGCCAGCAGCCAAGTAACTATAGGGACAGGGTACACTGAAGCTTTCTTT
TRBJ2-5,.,once,TRBV2,CASGEWSEQETQYF,TGTGCCAGCGGTGAATGGTCAGAACAAGAGACCCAGTACTTC
TRBJ2-3,.,.,TRBV12-3/TRBV12-4,CASSSGTGSTDTQYF,TGTGCCAGCAGTTCGGGAACGGGAAGCACAGATACGCAGTATTTT
TRBJ1-2,TRBD1,many,TRBV7-9,CASSRGGAYGYTF,TGTGCCAGCAGCCGAGGGGGCGCCTATGGCTACACCTTC
TRBJ2-4,.,many,TRBV5-6,CASSLLRGQIAKNIQYF,TGTGCCAGCAGTTTACTTCGGGGGCAAATAGCCAAAAACATTCAGTACTTC
TRBJ1-5,.,many,TRBV20-1,CSARAGANNQPQHF,TGCAGTGCTAGGGCTGGGGCCAATAATCAGCCCCAGCATTTT
TRBJ2-5,.,many,TRBV7-2,CASSLAPETQYF,TGTGCCAGCAGCTTAGCGCCGGAGACCCAGTACTTC
TRBJ2-2,TRBD2,many,TRBV5-4,CASSTGLATNTGELFF,TGTGCCAGCAGCACGGGACTAGCGACAAACACCGGGGAGCTGTTTTTT
TRBJ2-3,.,many,TRBV20-1,CSAREADGGPTLITDTQYF,TGCAGTGCTAGAGAGGCGGACGGGGGGCCTACCCTTATCACAGATACGCAGTATTTT
TRBJ2-5,.,many,TRBV6-2/TRBV6-3,CASAPRGHWTQYF,TGTGCCAGCGCTCCTAGAGGACACTGGACCCAGTACTTC
TRBJ2-3,.,many,TRBV10-1,CASSGGPRDTQYF,TGCGCCAGCAGCGGGGGCCCTCGAGATACGCAGTATTTT
TRBJ2-5,.,many,TRBV3-1,CASSFHRDQETQYF,TGTGCCAGCAGCTTCCACAGGGACCAAGAGACCCAGTACTTC
TRBJ2-3,TRBD2,.,TRBV30,CAWSVGGAYTQYF,TGTGCCTGGAGTGTCGGGGGGGCGTATACGCAGTATTTT
TRBJ1-6,.,many,TRBV6-6,CASSYLGSSYNSPLHF,TGTGCCAGCAGTTACTTGGGCAGCTCCTATAATTCACCCCTCCACTTT
TRBJ2-4,.,many,TRBV18,CASSPLGGGVSKNIQYF,TGTGCCAGCTCACCCCTGGGGGGCGGCGTCTCCAAAAACATTCAGTACTTC
TRBJ1-4,TRBD1,many,TRBV7-2,CASSQGVNEKLFF,TGTGCCAGCAGCCAGGGGGTGAATGAAAAACTGTTTTTT
TRBJ1-6,TRBD1,few,TRBV3-1,CASQGQGESPLHF,TGTGCCAGCCAGGGACAGGGGGAATCACCCCTCCACTTT
TRBJ2-1,.,many,TRBV25-1,CASSDDGFSYNEQFF,TGTGCCAGCAGTGACGACGGATTCTCCTACAATGAGCAGTTCTTC
TRBJ2-3,.,many,TRBV3-1,CASSQVSLRQAQGQYF,TGTGCCAGCAGCCAAGTTTCACTTCGACAGGCCCAGGGGCAGTATTTT
TRBJ2-3,.,few,TRBV6-5,CASSAALGGSTDTQYF,TGTGCCAGCAGCGCCGCCCTTGGCGGGAGCACAGATACGCAGTATTTT
TRBJ2-2,.,few,TRBV20-1,CSAPDMNTGELFF,TGCAGTGCTCCGGACATGAACACCGGGGAGCTGTTTTTT
TRBJ1-1,TRBD1,many,TRBV20-1,CSAPRTGGYTEAFF,TGCAGTGCTCCCAGGACAGGGGGCTACACTGAAGCTTTCTTT
TRBJ2-2,TRBD1,many,TRBV20-1,CSARDGDRGDTGELFF,TGCAGTGCTAGAGATGGGGACAGGGGCGACACCGGGGAGCTGTTTTTT
TRBJ1-6,TRBD1,many,TRBV7-2,CASSIRTGRLNSPLHF,TGTGCCAGCAGCATCCGGACAGGCAGGCTCAATTCACCCCTCCACTTT
TRBJ1-3,.,many,TRBV7-2,CASSRRLSSGNTIYF,TGTGCCAGCAGCCGTAGACTGTCCTCTGGAAACACCATATATTTT
TRBJ2-1,.,many,TRBV5-4,CASSLDTRARYEQFF,TGTGCCAGCAGCTTGGATACGCGGGCGAGGTATGAGCAGTTCTTC
TRBJ2-3,.,many,TRBV9,CASSETGADTQYF,TGTGCCAGCAGCGAAACGGGGGCAGATACGCAGTATTTT
TRBJ1-6,.,.,TRBV27,CASSLDSGQGYSPLHF,TGTGCCAGCAGTTTAGACTCCGGGCAGGGATATTCACCCCTCCACTTT
TRBJ2-1,.,many,TRBV7-2,CASSLGRRNEQFF,TGTGCCAGCAGCTTAGGACGACGTAATGAGCAGTTCTTC